These 20 T cell receptor beta chains were sequenced from one sample in a study of early T cells in non-severe SARS-CoV-2 infection. TCRdb re-analysed the 5' RACE reads in MiXCR, keeping a single row per CDR3 protein. The sample includes 83,000 or so distinct CDR3 sequences, roughly a tenth of them seen just once. The starting material was whole blood, obtained at baseline. Receptors originate from an adult who was a healthcare worker with PCR-confirmed SARS-CoV-2 infection or an uninfected control (not recorded which).

There are a few counts of this clonotype. The V and J genes are TRBV4-2 and TRBJ2-1, with TRBD1 matching over 8 bases. The V gene end was trimmed by 5 bases and the J gene end by 9 bases; junction bases not matched to a gene: 9. There are 14 residues in the CDR3. Germline values: CDR1 LGHNA, CDR2 YNFKEQ. CDR3 sequence: CASSKGQAQGEQFF. CDR3 DNA: TGTGCCAGCAGCAAGGGACAGGCCCAGGGTGAGCAGTTCTTC.

As regards this clonotype: The conserved phenylalanine or tryptophan normally closing the CDR3 is absent here, so this likely arose from a read error. The chain recombines TRBV5-4 with TRBJ2-1; 8 positions match TRBD2. CDR3 length equals 15 residues. V trimming: 4 bases; J trimming: 7 bases; junction bases outside the gene matches: 10. The germline gives CDR1 SGHNT, CDR2 YYREEE (reference sequence). The CDR3 DNA reads TGTGCCAGCAGCGCCGGGGGGACTAGTAAAAATGAGCAGTTCCTC. Translation: CASSAGGTSKNEQFL.

The rearrangement joins TRBV5-1 to TRBJ2-3, with TRBD2 identical over 8 bases. The CDR3 has 13 residues. Germline-derived CDR1 and CDR2 are SGHRS and YFSETQ. The junction had 1 base not matched to a gene; V was cut back by 7 bases and J by 0 bases. The CDR3 region has the DNA TGCGCCAGCTCTAGCGGGAGCACAGATACGCAGTATTTT. This codes for CASSSGSTDTQYF. Together with reference TRBV5-1 and TRBJ2-3, the CDR3 gives the full variable domain: KAGVTQTPRYLIKTRGQQVTLSCSPISGHRSVSWYQQTPGQGLQFLFEYFSETQRNKGNFPGRFSGRQFSNSRSEMNVSTLELGDSALYLCASSSGSTDTQYFGPGTRLTVL.

This clonotype was recorded at least ten times. V is TRBV6-4 and J is TRBJ2-1; unclear D gene. Trimming cost V 4 bases and J 2 bases, with 6 bases left between them. The CDR3 covers 13 residues. Germline V CDR1 and CDR2: MRHNA, SNTAGT. The CDR3 spells CASSVAAYNEQFF. The CDR3 DNA reads TGTGCCAGCAGTGTGGCGGCCTACAATGAGCAGTTCTTC.

This clonotype has at least ten counts. The chain joins TRBV28 to TRBJ1-5; 7 bases agree with TRBD1. V lost 4 bases and J lost 4; bases outside the gene matches: 1. Per germline, CDR1 MDHEN and CDR2 SYDVKM. This CDR3 is built from 13 residues. The CDR3 loop is CASSYRGNQPQHF. The CDR3 bases are TGTGCCAGCAGTTACAGGGGTAATCAGCCCCAGCATTTT.

This clonotype was observed many times. J is TRBJ1-4 and V is TRBV7-3, with 9 bases that match TRBD1. CDR1 SGHTA and CDR2 FQGTGA come from the germline V gene. V trimming: 5 bases; J trimming: 10 bases; junction bases outside the gene matches: 5. This CDR3 spans 13 amino acids. The CDR3 sequence is CASSPGQGGKLFF. DNA of the CDR3: TGTGCCAGCAGCCCGGGACAGGGCGGAAAACTGTTTTTT. The full variable domain, its missing parts supplied by reference TRBV7-3 and TRBJ1-4, is GAGVSQTPSNKVTEKGKYVELRCDPISGHTALYWYRQSLGQGPEFLIYFQGTGAADDSGLPNDRFFAVRPEGSVSTLKIQRTERGDSAVYLCASSPGQGGKLFFGSGTQLSVL.

A few counts support this clonotype. V gene TRBV9 combines with J gene TRBJ2-2, with D unclear. CDR3 length: 14 amino acids. Trimming removed 5 bases from V and 5 bases from J, with 13 bases in between. In germline, CDR1 is SGDLS, CDR2 YYNGEE. The CDR3: CASSPFDWTGELFF. The CDR3 bases are TGTGCCAGCAGTCCTTTTGATTGGACCGGGGAGCTGTTTTTT. The full variable domain, with the rest looked up from reference TRBV9 and TRBJ2-2, is DSGVTQTPKHLITATGQRVTLRCSPRSGDLSVYWYQQSLDQGLQFLIQYYNGEERAKGNILERFSAQQFPDLHSELNLSSLELGDSALYFCASSPFDWTGELFFGEGSRLTVL.

The V and J genes are TRBV2 and TRBJ2-2; D remains unclear. V dropped 7 bases and J dropped 3 bases, with 3 bases sitting between them. CDR3 length: 11 amino acids. Germline V gives CDR1 SNHLY, CDR2 FYNNEI. The CDR3 reads CASKDTGELFF. DNA for the CDR3: TGTGCCAGCAAGGACACCGGGGAGCTGTTTTTT.

This clonotype was observed at least ten times. This chain uses TRBV28 with TRBJ1-2, with 11 bases aligning to TRBD1. Trimming cost V 4 bases and J 4 bases; bases outside gene matches: 5. CDR3 size: 15 residues. Per the germline V gene, CDR1 is MDHEN and CDR2 is SYDVKM. The CDR3 is CASSSRDRGAYGYTF. The CDR3 nucleotides read TGTGCCAGCAGTTCCCGGGACAGGGGGGCCTATGGCTACACCTTC.

This chain joins TRBV12-5 and TRBJ2-5; D assignment may be TRBD1 or TRBD2 (5 bases each). V lost 6 bases and J lost 4, with 15 bases in between. The CDR3 consists of 14 residues. The germline V gene encodes CDR1 LGHNT and CDR2 FRNRAP. The DNA for the CDR3 is TGTGCTAGTGGAAATGGGGACGGGCGAGAGACCCAGTACTTC. Residues: CASGNGDGRETQYF.

The sample holds many counts of this clonotype. The chain combines TRBV2 with TRBJ1-3; D is undetermined. This CDR3 is 15 amino acids long. Between the trimmed V and J ends, which lost 5 bases and 6 bases, there was a span of 17 bases. CDR1 SNHLY and CDR2 FYNNEI come from the germline V gene. CDR3 DNA: TGTGCCAGCAGTTCAGGACGGCTTGCTGAAAACACCATATATTTT. Translating gives CASSSGRLAENTIYF.

This clonotype came up a few times. The genes are TRBV18 and TRBJ2-1, with D unclear. Germline-derived CDR1 and CDR2 are KGHSH and LQKENI. Trimming cost V 3 bases and J 2 bases, with 11 bases left between them. This CDR3 comprises 15 residues. This chain's CDR3 is CASSPTYPPYNEQFF. CDR3 nucleotides: TGTGCCAGCTCACCGACTTATCCCCCCTACAATGAGCAGTTCTTC.

The gene calls are TRBV6-1 and TRBJ1-3; 7 positions match TRBD1. The CDR3 sequence is 19 residues long. Germline assignment: CDR1 MNHNS and CDR2 SASEGT. V trimming: 2 bases; J trimming: 0 bases; junction bases outside the gene matches: 13. The DNA of the CDR3 is TGTGCCAGCAGTGAAATTCCGGGGGACAGCGCTTTCTCTGGAAACACCATATATTTT. It translates to CASSEIPGDSAFSGNTIYF.

This clonotype was observed a handful of times. V and J are TRBV7-9 and TRBJ2-2; D not certain. The CDR3 is made up of 14 amino acids. The V end was cut by 1 base, the J end by 3 bases, with 6 bases between. Germline V gene lookup returns CDR1 SEHNR and CDR2 FQNEAQ (reference sequence). CDR3 DNA sequence: TGTGCCAGCAGCTTAGGGGCCTACACCGGGGAGCTGTTTTTT. It yields the protein CASSLGAYTGELFF.

This clonotype came up many times. The V and J genes are TRBV3-1 and TRBJ2-3, with no clear D. The V end was cut by 1 base, the J end by 4 bases, with 3 bases between. The CDR3 consists of 12 residues. Germline values: CDR1 LGHDT, CDR2 YNNKEL (reference sequence). For the CDR3, the DNA is TGTGCCAGCAGCCAAGGGCCAGATACGCAGTATTTT. It is translated as CASSQGPDTQYF.

This clonotype has ten or more counts. The chain is built from TRBV12-3 or TRBV12-4 and TRBJ2-7, with 9 positions matching TRBD1. This CDR3 spans 14 amino acids. Trimming cost V 6 bases and J 7 bases; bases outside gene matches: 10. CDR3 in amino acids: CASSAGTGMGEQYF. The CDR3, as DNA: TGTGCCAGCAGCGCGGGGACAGGGATGGGTGAGCAGTACTTC.

This clonotype has more than one count but fewer than ten. This chain uses TRBV12-3 or TRBV12-4 with TRBJ2-3; 11 nucleotides match TRBD2. J gave up 3 bases and V 10 bases, and 6 bases lay outside the gene matches. This CDR3 is 14 amino acids long. CDR3 coding DNA: TGTGCCACCAAGCTAGCGGGAGGAACAGATACGCAGTATTTT. This sequence encodes CATKLAGGTDTQYF.

V gene TRBV3-1 combines with J gene TRBJ1-4; D is undetermined. Trimming stripped 1 base from V and 7 bases from J, with 13 bases between. Germline loops: CDR1 LGHDT, CDR2 YNNKEL (reference sequence). The CDR3 loop spans 15 amino acids. The CDR3 region has the DNA TGTGCCAGCAGCCAAGGCTTTCCCCTGGGTGAAAAACTGTTTTTT. Protein: CASSQGFPLGEKLFF.

This clonotype is termed medium-sized. The chain links TRBV10-2 to TRBJ2-4; D call uncertain. The V and J ends lost 10 bases and 7 bases respectively, with 14 bases between them. This CDR3 region has 12 residues. Germline V CDR1 and CDR2: WSHSY, SAAADI. CDR3 DNA sequence: TGCGCCACGGGTCCCGACCAGAACATTCAGTACTTC. Translating gives CATGPDQNIQYF.

The chain's CDR3 is CASSSRTGNNEQFF. CDR3 DNA: TGTGCCAGTAGTTCCCGGACAGGGAACAATGAGCAGTTCTTC. The chain is built from TRBV19 and TRBJ2-1; 8 positions agree with TRBD1. CDR3 length: 14 amino acids. Per the germline V gene, CDR1 is LNHDA and CDR2 is SQIVND (reference sequence). V shed 5 bases and J 5 bases; nucleotides not matched to a gene: 5.